The next 31 T cell receptor beta chains were all read from a single sample in a study of blood T cells in healthy people across ages. The use of a sample-barcoded 5' primer and a J-beta primer mix characterized a second PCR of roughly 6 to 11 cycles. MiXCR, run by TCRdb on the 5' RACE reads, gives a single entry per CDR3 protein. In the table there are 550,000 to 650,000 distinct CDR3 sequences, about 26% of which are singletons. Another study also made use of these data, one on T cells of mothers and their children.

Sample: blood. All receptors come from a boy younger than 10 in good health.

The rearrangement links TRBV7-2 to TRBJ2-7; 9 positions agree with TRBD2. This CDR3 has 16 residues. Germline CDR1 reads SGHTA; CDR2 reads FQGNSA. The ends lost 2 bases at V and 2 bases at J; junction bases unmatched: 7. CDR3 bases: TGTGCCAGCAGCTTATCTGGCGCTAGCGGGACCTACGAGCAGTACTTC. This codes for CASSLSGASGTYEQYF.

In the case of this clonotype: Being one base from a much bigger clone, this may be a read error. The V call is TRBV20-1, the J call TRBJ2-7, with D maybe TRBD2 (7 bases). Germline CDR1 reads DFQATT; CDR2 reads SNEGSKA (reference sequence). The CDR3 loop spans 17 amino acids. The V gene lost 7 bases and the J gene lost 5 bases, with 30 bases spanning the gap. CDR3 DNA: TGCAGTGGTAGGATGCTAGCGGCTGGTGGGGGCCCTCACGAGCAGTACTTC. Translation: CSGRMLAAGGGPHEQYF.

This clonotype was counted only a few times. The chain employs TRBV7-2 and TRBJ1-2; the match to TRBD1 covers 9 bases. After removal of 5 bases from V and 5 bases from J, the junction contained 6 bases not matched to a gene. CDR1 is SGHTA and CDR2 is FQGNSA in the germline V gene. The CDR3 runs 14 residues. Written as DNA, the CDR3 is TGTGCCAGCAGCCAGCGGACAGGGGATTATGGCTACACCTTC. Protein sequence: CASSQRTGDYGYTF.

This clonotype was counted once. This chain uses TRBV7-2 with TRBJ2-6, with D possibly TRBD2 on 7 matching bases. The V gene lost 4 bases and the J gene lost 0 bases, with 16 bases spanning the gap. This CDR3 is built from 18 residues. CDR1 and CDR2 (germline): SGHTA, FQGNSA. CDR3 sequence: CASSSSKGGDSGANVLTF. Written as DNA, the CDR3 is TGTGCCAGCAGCTCTTCTAAGGGGGGGGACTCTGGGGCCAACGTCCTGACTTTC.

This clonotype was recorded a few times. The chain is built from TRBV12-3 or TRBV12-4 and TRBJ2-7, with D possibly matching TRBD1 (6 bases). The V end lost 5 bases, the J end lost 6 bases, and 8 bases lay between the germline ends. The CDR3 runs 11 residues. CDR3: CASSAGVEQYF. For the CDR3, the DNA is TGTGCCAGCAGTGCAGGGGTCGAGCAGTACTTC.

This clonotype has a handful of counts. The V gene is TRBV5-1, the J gene TRBJ2-2, with TRBD1 matching 7 bases. There are 15 residues in the CDR3. Looked up from germline, CDR1 is SGHRS and CDR2 is YFSETQ. V shed 4 bases, J shed 3 bases, and the junction held 6 bases outside the gene matches. This chain's CDR3 is CASSIPGQYTGELFF. Here the CDR3 DNA reads TGCGCCAGCAGCATACCGGGACAGTACACCGGGGAGCTGTTTTTT.

This clonotype was recorded a few times. CDR3 protein: CASSAQGTDYGYTF. CDR3 in DNA: TGTGCCAGCTCAGCACAGGGGACGGACTATGGCTACACCTTC. The chain is built from TRBV18 and TRBJ1-2; 7 bases line up with TRBD1. This CDR3 has 14 amino acids. Germline CDR1 reads KGHSH; CDR2 reads LQKENI. The V segment lost 5 bases and the J segment 3 bases; nucleotides outside the gene matches: 6.

V and J are TRBV7-9 and TRBJ2-3; 10 bases match TRBD2. Per germline, CDR1 SEHNR and CDR2 FQNEAQ (reference sequence). Trimming removed 7 bases from V and 4 bases from J; junction bases left unmatched: 8. This CDR3 is built from 15 residues. CDR3 residues: CASNPQAGGADTQYF. Written as DNA, the CDR3 is TGTGCCAGCAACCCCCAAGCGGGAGGGGCAGATACGCAGTATTTT.

This clonotype was observed a handful of times. The chain carries TRBV6-1 and TRBJ2-1; the D is unclear. CDR3 length equals 14 residues. The germline gives CDR1 MNHNS, CDR2 SASEGT. V lost 6 bases and J 3 bases, leaving 12 bases between the germline ends. CDR3 residues: CASRFAIGYNEQFF. CDR3 coding DNA: TGTGCCAGCAGGTTCGCTATCGGCTACAATGAGCAGTTCTTC.

This clonotype was counted once. This chain joins TRBV7-6 and TRBJ2-5; 12 bases are a match to TRBD2. The tail of the sequence fits TRBJ2-7 better, so the J call may be wrong. This CDR3 comprises 15 residues. Germline V CDR1 and CDR2: SGHVS, FNYEAQ. The CDR3 DNA follows: TGTGCCAGCAGCCCGAGACTAGCGGGGGTCTACGAGCAGTACTTC. Translated: CASSPRLAGVYEQYF.

V is TRBV7-2 and J is TRBJ2-5; D is unclear. In germline, CDR1 is SGHTA, CDR2 FQGNSA. The germline V and J ends were trimmed by 2 bases and 5 bases, with 12 bases remaining between them. This CDR3 has 14 amino acids. CDR3 DNA: TGTGCCAGCAGCTTAAATACGGGTTTGGAGACCCAGTACTTC. It codes for CASSLNTGLETQYF.

This clonotype occurred a few times. As the CDR3 is not closed by the conserved phenylalanine or tryptophan, this likely results from a read error. The chain has TRBV29-1 and TRBJ1-4, with D maybe TRBD1 (5 bases). The germline V gene encodes CDR1 SQVTM and CDR2 ANQGSEA. With 2 bases removed from V and 6 bases from J, the gap between germline ends came to 10 bases. The CDR3 contains 13 residues. CDR3 nucleotides: TGCAGCGTTGAATCGGGGGTGGATGAAAAACTGTTTTCT. Translation: CSVESGVDEKLFS.

This clonotype was found a few times. The chain uses TRBV3-1 and TRBJ2-1, with D unclear. The CDR3 spans 15 residues. V lost 0 bases, J lost 1 base, and 7 bases lay in between. From germline, CDR1 is LGHDT and CDR2 YNNKEL (reference sequence). CDR3: CASSQDLGSYNEQFF. The CDR3, as DNA: TGTGCCAGCAGCCAAGATCTGGGGTCCTACAATGAGCAGTTCTTC.

The CDR3 is CASSRGHTGELFF. The CDR3 DNA reads as TGCGCCAGCAGCCGAGGGCATACCGGGGAGCTGTTTTTT. The chain uses TRBV5-1 and TRBJ2-2; D might be TRBD2 (5 bases). Between the trimmed V and J ends, which lost 4 bases and 5 bases, there was a span of 9 bases. The CDR3 has 13 amino acids. Germline V lookup: CDR1 SGHRS, CDR2 YFSETQ. Based on the CDR3 plus reference TRBV5-1 and TRBJ2-2, the full variable domain is KAGVTQTPRYLIKTRGQQVTLSCSPISGHRSVSWYQQTPGQGLQFLFEYFSETQRNKGNFPGRFSGRQFSNSRSEMNVSTLELGDSALYLCASSRGHTGELFFGEGSRLTVL.

There are a few counts of this clonotype. This rearrangement joins TRBV7-9 to TRBJ2-5; D ambiguous. The ends were cut back, 3 bases at V and 4 bases at J, with 12 bases in the middle. CDR1 and CDR2 from the germline V gene are SEHNR and FQNEAQ (reference sequence). CDR3 length equals 14 residues. This CDR3 is CASSFGRRAETQYF. The CDR3 bases are TGTGCCAGCAGCTTTGGCAGAAGGGCAGAGACCCAGTACTTC.

This chain uses TRBV29-1 with TRBJ2-4; TRBD1 is a possible D gene (6 bases). Germline CDR1 is SQVTM and CDR2 is ANQGSEA. The ends were cut back, 6 bases at V and 0 bases at J, with 15 bases in the middle. This CDR3 spans 15 amino acids. CDR3 nucleotides: TGCAGCGTCGGCCTTGGGGGCTCAGCCAAAAACATTCAGTACTTC. This encodes CSVGLGGSAKNIQYF.

This clonotype was picked up a small number of times. This chain joins TRBV29-1 and TRBJ2-7, with D uncertain. This CDR3 contains 11 residues. Trimming took 1 base from V and 3 from J, leaving 4 bases between them. Germline V gene lookup returns CDR1 SQVTM and CDR2 ANQGSEA. The CDR3 DNA is TGCAGCGTTGAAGGGGGCTACGAGCAGTACTTC. Amino acid sequence: CSVEGGYEQYF.

The V and J genes are TRBV12-3 or TRBV12-4 and TRBJ2-1, with D hard to call. Trimming shortened V by 7 bases and J by 10 bases, and 14 bases separated the two germline ends. This CDR3 region has 12 residues. CDR3 region: CASTLLGVEQFF. The CDR3 coding sequence is TGTGCCAGCACCCTACTTGGGGTGGAGCAGTTCTTC.

The chain carries TRBV25-1 and TRBJ1-5, with D hard to call. Trimming removed 3 bases at V and 7 bases at J, with 7 bases between. This CDR3 is built from 12 residues. Germline V CDR1 and CDR2: MGHDK, SYGVNS. The CDR3 DNA follows: TGTGCCAGCAGTGATGGCGGGCAGCCCCAGCATTTT. It encodes CASSDGGQPQHF.

The chain carries TRBV5-1 and TRBJ1-5; 9 nucleotides match TRBD1. The CDR3 extends over 17 amino acids. Germline loops: CDR1 SGHRS, CDR2 YFSETQ. The V segment lost 4 bases and the J segment 4 bases; nucleotides outside the gene matches: 12. The CDR3 reads CASSPGTGTGHNQPQHF. DNA of the CDR3: TGCGCCAGCAGCCCGGGAACCGGGACAGGGCATAATCAGCCCCAGCATTTT. The whole variable domain, remainder taken from reference TRBV5-1 and TRBJ1-5, is KAGVTQTPRYLIKTRGQQVTLSCSPISGHRSVSWYQQTPGQGLQFLFEYFSETQRNKGNFPGRFSGRQFSNSRSEMNVSTLELGDSALYLCASSPGTGTGHNQPQHFGDGTRLSIL.

The chain has TRBV5-1 and TRBJ2-5, with TRBD1 identical over 12 bases. The J call is doubtful: the DNA matches TRBJ2-1 better. Germline values: CDR1 SGHRS, CDR2 YFSETQ. The CDR3 consists of 14 residues. For the CDR3, the DNA is TGCGCCAGCTTCCTGGGACAGGGGGCAAGTGAGCAGTTCTTC. It codes for CASFLGQGASEQFF.

This clonotype was seen only a few times. Germline and junction disagree at one end, which may indicate a read error. The chain couples TRBV18 to TRBJ1-4, with 7 bases aligning to TRBD1. This CDR3 has 15 residues. The V gene's germline CDR1 is KGHSH and CDR2 LQKENI. The CDR3 here is CASPPLGGGGEKLFF. Here the CDR3 DNA reads TGTGCCAGCCCACCCTTAGGGGGCGGAGGCGAAAAACTGTTTTTT. Filled out from reference TRBV18 and TRBJ1-4, the complete variable domain reads NAGVMQNPRHLVRRRGQEARLRCSPMKGHSHVYWYRQLPEEGLKFMVYLQKENIIDESGMPKERFSAEFPKEGPSILRIQQVVRGDSAAYFCASPPLGGGGEKLFFGSGTQLSVL.

The CDR3 loop reads CASSEAPVLSGDTQYF. CDR3 nucleotide sequence: TGTGCCAGCAGTGAAGCCCCGGTCTTATCCGGAGATACGCAGTATTTT. This chain connects TRBV2 to TRBJ2-3; D not certain. The CDR3 has 16 amino acids. CDR1 and CDR2 (germline): SNHLY, FYNNEI. The germline V and J ends were trimmed by 0 bases and 5 bases, with 15 bases remaining between them.

Regarding this clonotype: A clone one base away is much larger, so this may be a read error. The genes are TRBV7-3 and TRBJ2-7; D call uncertain. The DNA end lines up better with TRBJ2-1; the J call may be wrong. The CDR3 spans 12 residues. CDR1 is SGHTA and CDR2 is FQGTGA in the germline V gene. CDR3 nucleotide sequence: TGTGTCAGCAGCTTTACCTGGGGTGAGCAGTTCTTC. Its translation is CVSSFTWGEQFF.

This clonotype was observed a handful of times. This chain connects TRBV20-1 to TRBJ1-6, with D maybe TRBD1 (6 bases). Germline V gives CDR1 DFQATT, CDR2 SNEGSKA (reference sequence). This CDR3 is built from 16 residues. V lost 1 base and J 7 bases, leaving 17 bases between the germline ends. The chain's CDR3 is CSARVPGASGNSPLHF. The CDR3 DNA reads as TGCAGTGCTAGAGTACCGGGGGCATCGGGAAATTCACCCCTCCACTTT.

This rearrangement joins TRBV29-1 to TRBJ2-5; D is undetermined. Judging by the DNA end, TRBJ2-7 fits better; the J call may be wrong. The CDR3 contains 14 residues. Germline V gene sequence: CDR1 SQVTM, CDR2 ANQGSEA. Written as DNA, the CDR3 is TGCAGCGTTGCCTCTCGACTGTACTCCTACGAGCAGTACTTC. Amino acids: CSVASRLYSYEQYF.

The gene calls are TRBV24-1 and TRBJ2-2; tentatively, D is TRBD1 (6 bases). Trimming cost V 7 bases and J 7 bases, with 12 bases left between them. This CDR3 has 13 amino acids. The germline V gene has CDR1 KGHDR and CDR2 SFDVKD. CDR3 in DNA: TGTGCCACCAGAAAGGACAGTGACGGGGAGCTGTTTTTT. It codes for CATRKDSDGELFF.

This chain joins TRBV28 and TRBJ2-7, with D perhaps matching TRBD1 (5 bases). Germline CDR1 is MDHEN and CDR2 is SYDVKM. V was trimmed by 5 bases and J by 3 bases, leaving 14 bases between them. The CDR3 is made up of 14 amino acids. CDR3 bases: TGTGCCAGCAGTGGCCGACAGCGCCTCTACGAGCAGTACTTC. Translated: CASSGRQRLYEQYF.

This clonotype was recorded at least ten times. V is TRBV20-1 and J is TRBJ2-3; 12 bases are shared with TRBD2. CDR1 and CDR2 (germline): DFQATT, SNEGSKA (reference sequence). V was pared by 3 bases and J by 4 bases, with 5 bases of the junction left unmatched. This CDR3 region has 15 residues. The CDR3 coding sequence is TGCAGTGCTAGGACTAGCGGGAGTCTCTCAGATACGCAGTATTTT. Protein: CSARTSGSLSDTQYF.

The V call is TRBV10-3, the J call TRBJ1-5, with D possibly being TRBD1 (5 bases). The V and J ends lost 6 bases and 4 bases respectively, with 16 bases between them. Germline V CDR1 and CDR2: ENHRY, SYGVKD. The CDR3 contains 15 residues. The CDR3 here is CAIRAGQEENQPQHF. The CDR3 nucleotides are TGTGCCATCAGGGCCGGACAAGAAGAAAATCAGCCCCAGCATTTT.

The chain uses TRBV12-3 or TRBV12-4 and TRBJ2-3; 14 bases agree with TRBD2. This CDR3 spans 18 amino acids. With 2 bases clipped from V and 5 bases from J, the junction kept 9 bases outside the gene matches. CDR3: CASSLRATSGGGEDTQYF. The DNA of the CDR3 is TGTGCCAGCAGTTTAAGAGCGACTAGCGGGGGGGGAGAAGATACGCAGTATTTT.